A single sample is the source of the 27 T cell receptor beta chains below, sequenced in a study of T cell repertoires in cytomegalovirus infection (dated by TCRdb to about 2019). Sequencer: Illumina HiSeq 1500. TCRdb applied fastp at Q25 and MiXCR to the public reads, then kept only in-frame beta chains. Each CDR3 protein gets just one entry, which takes the most common genes and DNA from the rows behind it. Across this sample there are roughly 860,000 distinct CDR3 sequences, with 30% to 35% seen only once. The ten largest clonotypes hold 9.5% to 15% of the sample. Their recognized antigens are unknown. This specimen's treatment or condition label, interpreted: in vitro stimulation with specific CMV peptide epitopes to enrich CMV-specific T cells. The specimen comprised cultured CD8+ T cells from PBMCs, sampled from culture after CMV antigen stimulation. The receptors shown here come from a human donor in good health (CMV status not recorded). Some clones in this sample may be carry-over from other donors' samples.

The chain couples TRBV4-1 to TRBJ1-1; the D gene is possibly TRBD1 (5 bases). The CDR3 runs to 16 residues. The V gene lost 0 bases and the J gene lost 0 bases, with 11 bases spanning the gap. Germline CDR1 and CDR2: MGHRA and YSYEKL. DNA of the CDR3: TGCGCCAGCAGCCAAGAGTTATACAGGCTGAACACTGAAGCTTTCTTT. Translation gives CASSQELYRLNTEAFF.

In its sample, this clonotype was seen a few times. The V gene is TRBV6-2 or TRBV6-3, the J gene TRBJ1-1; D is ambiguous. The germline V gene has CDR1 MNHEY and CDR2 SVGEGT. The V gene lost 2 bases and the J gene lost 11 bases, with 9 bases spanning the gap. The CDR3 is 11 residues long. The CDR3 loop is CASSYGSSAFF. CDR3 nucleotide sequence: TGTGCCAGCAGTTACGGGTCTTCCGCTTTCTTT.

The V gene is TRBV3-1, the J gene TRBJ2-3; 11 nucleotides align to TRBD2. This CDR3 contains 19 residues. Per germline, CDR1 LGHDT and CDR2 YNNKEL (reference sequence). The junction had 17 bases not matched to a gene; V was cut back by 3 bases and J by 6 bases. The CDR3 sequence is CASSQPGLAGREKRDTQYF. The CDR3 DNA sequence: TGTGCCAGCAGCCAGCCTGGACTAGCGGGCCGAGAAAAAAGGGATACGCAGTATTTT.

The rearrangement uses TRBV7-6 and TRBJ2-2, with TRBD1 identical over 7 bases. The V segment lost 5 bases and the J segment 3 bases; nucleotides outside the gene matches: 15. CDR1 and CDR2 from the germline V gene are SGHVS and FNYEAQ. The CDR3 is 18 amino acids. The CDR3 DNA follows: TGTGCCAGCAGCCCAGCAGAGGGGGCAGGATCGTACACCGGGGAGCTGTTTTTT. Amino acid sequence: CASSPAEGAGSYTGELFF.

This clonotype has only a few counts. The V and J genes are TRBV7-9 and TRBJ1-1, with a weak D call TRBD1 (6 bases). V lost 8 bases, J lost 4 bases, and 14 bases lay in between. The CDR3 runs 13 residues. The germline gives CDR1 SEHNR, CDR2 FQNEAQ (reference sequence). The CDR3 here is CASDLGGGTEAFF. The CDR3 DNA follows: TGTGCCAGCGACCTAGGAGGGGGCACTGAAGCTTTCTTT.

On this clonotype itself: A clone one base away is much larger, so this may be a read error. The chain employs TRBV6-5 and TRBJ2-2, with D unclear. The V gene lost 8 bases and the J gene lost 1 base, with 8 bases spanning the gap. There are 13 residues in the CDR3. The germline gives CDR1 MNHEY, CDR2 SVGAGI. The CDR3 region is CASGTVNTGELFF. The CDR3 nucleotides are TGTGCCAGCGGAACAGTGAACACCGGGGAGCTGTTTTTT.

This clonotype showed up just a few times. The chain employs TRBV7-2 and TRBJ1-2, with 7 nucleotides matching TRBD1. V lost 0 bases to trimming and J lost 6 bases; unmatched junction nucleotides: 1. In germline, CDR1 is SGHTA, CDR2 FQGNSA. The CDR3 covers 13 residues. CDR3 in DNA: TGTGCCAGCAGCTTAGCCGACAGGGATGGCTACACCTTC. Its protein is CASSLADRDGYTF.

The J gene is TRBJ2-5, the V gene TRBV7-9; 7 bases line up with TRBD2. CDR1 is SEHNR, CDR2 FQNEAQ, per germline (reference sequence). The V and J ends lost 7 bases and 5 bases, in that order; junction bases with no gene match: 7. CDR3 length equals 13 residues. The CDR3 nucleotides are TGTGCCAGCACCACTCGGCGGGGGGAGACCCAGTACTTC. It is translated as CASTTRRGETQYF.

The genes are TRBV25-1 and TRBJ1-1, with D unclear. This CDR3 has 11 residues. From germline, CDR1 is MGHDK and CDR2 SYGVNS. Deletions cut 3 bases from V and 10 bases from J, with 9 bases between. This CDR3 reads CASSDGRGAFF. DNA of the CDR3: TGTGCCAGCAGTGACGGACGAGGAGCTTTCTTT.

The J gene is TRBJ1-2, the V gene TRBV19, with D uncertain. Germline V gives CDR1 LNHDA, CDR2 SQIVND (reference sequence). The V and J ends lost 7 bases and 4 bases respectively, with 13 bases between them. The CDR3 sequence is 13 residues long. This CDR3 reads CASTMDRIYGYTF. The CDR3 bases are TGTGCCAGTACCATGGATAGGATCTATGGCTACACCTTC.

V gene TRBV9 combines with J gene TRBJ1-2; TRBD1 matches 12 bases. This CDR3 comprises 16 residues. Germline V gene data show CDR1 as SGDLS and CDR2 as YYNGEE. V lost 4 bases to trimming and J lost 9 bases; unmatched junction nucleotides: 13. CDR3 DNA sequence: TGTGCCAGCAGCCCTTACACCGGGACAGGGGGCGACTGCTACACCTTC. This gives the protein CASSPYTGTGGDCYTF.

This clonotype occurred a few times. J is TRBJ2-1 and V is TRBV20-1; 8 bases match TRBD2. The CDR3 spans 16 residues. The germline V gene encodes CDR1 DFQATT and CDR2 SNEGSKA (reference sequence). V lost 6 bases, J lost 0 bases, and 10 bases stayed unmatched. CDR3 nucleotides: TGCAGTGCCAACGGGGGTAGCGGGGTCTCCTACAATGAGCAGTTCTTC. Amino acid sequence: CSANGGSGVSYNEQFF.

The chain combines TRBV10-3 with TRBJ1-2; D remains ambiguous. This CDR3 has 16 residues. Germline V gives CDR1 ENHRY, CDR2 SYGVKD. Trimming removed 4 bases at V and 3 bases at J, with 18 bases between. The CDR3, as DNA: TGTGCCATCAGTGGGTCGGAAGTTAGGGATGACTATGGCTACACCTTC. This codes for CAISGSEVRDDYGYTF.

The V and J genes are TRBV6-2 or TRBV6-3 and TRBJ2-3, with D perhaps matching TRBD1 (5 bases). CDR3 length: 16 amino acids. V dropped 5 bases and J dropped 2 bases, with 17 bases sitting between them. The germline gives CDR1 MNHEY, CDR2 SVGEGT. DNA for the CDR3: TGTGCCAGCAGTCATACCGGGCTAGGGGTCACAGATACGCAGTATTTT. It specifies CASSHTGLGVTDTQYF.

This sequence joins TRBV15 and TRBJ1-1, with 10 bases identical to TRBD1. V dropped 5 bases and J dropped 0; count of bases not matched to a gene: 6. Germline V gene lookup returns CDR1 LNHNV and CDR2 YYDKDF (reference sequence). The CDR3 extends over 16 amino acids. The CDR3 DNA reads as TGTGCCACCAGCTCGGGACAGGGGTGGATGAACACTGAAGCTTTCTTT. This encodes CATSSGQGWMNTEAFF.

In this sample, this clonotype turned up many times. The chain joins TRBV6-2 or TRBV6-3 to TRBJ2-7; D is ambiguous. Germline lookup yields CDR1 MNHEY and CDR2 SVGEGT. Trimming removed 2 bases from V and 2 bases from J, with 13 bases in between. The CDR3 contains 15 residues. The CDR3: CASSYRQEVPYEQYV. The CDR3 region has the DNA TGTGCCAGCAGTTACCGGCAGGAAGTTCCCTACGAGCAGTACGTC.

The CDR3 loop reads CASSMELLYTLYEQYF. CDR3 in DNA: TGTGCCAGTAGTATGGAGCTACTGTACACCCTCTACGAGCAGTACTTC. The chain combines TRBV19 with TRBJ2-7; D unclear. Germline V gives CDR1 LNHDA, CDR2 SQIVND (reference sequence). The CDR3 is made up of 16 amino acids. V was cut by 3 bases and J by 3 bases, with 18 bases left in between.

V usage is TRBV27 and J usage is TRBJ2-1; 8 nucleotides line up with TRBD1. Trimming at V came to 5 bases and at J to 6 bases, leaving 9 bases not matched to a gene. This CDR3 has 15 amino acids. Germline assignment: CDR1 MNHEY and CDR2 SMNVEV (reference sequence). The CDR3 bases are TGTGCCAGCAGTGCCGGGACAGGTGGAGGCAATGAGCAGTTCTTC. Protein sequence: CASSAGTGGGNEQFF.

This clonotype was found many times. The chain has TRBV7-8 and TRBJ2-7; no firm D call. The length of the CDR3 is 14 residues. V dropped 5 bases and J dropped 0 bases, with 11 bases sitting between them. The germline CDR1 and CDR2 sequences are SGHVS and FQNEAQ. CDR3 residues: CASSPRRVSYEQYF. The DNA for the CDR3 is TGTGCCAGCAGCCCCAGACGAGTCTCCTACGAGCAGTACTTC.

This clonotype was counted only a few times. This chain uses TRBV7-6 with TRBJ1-1; possibly TRBD1 for D (5 bases). Germline CDR1 reads SGHVS; CDR2 reads FNYEAQ. V shed 1 base and J shed 4 bases, with 16 bases lying between them. CDR3 size: 16 residues. Here the CDR3 reads CASSLGGTSYGTEAFF. CDR3 nucleotides: TGTGCCAGCAGCTTAGGCGGGACCTCATACGGCACTGAAGCTTTCTTT. The full variable domain, in which reference TRBV7-6 and TRBJ1-1 provide the parts outside the CDR3, is GAGVSQSPRYKVTKRGQDVALRCDPISGHVSLYWYRQALGQGPEFLTYFNYEAQQDKSGLPNDRFSAERPEGSISTLTIQRTEQRDSAMYRCASSLGGTSYGTEAFFGQGTRLTVV.

The sample holds one count of this clonotype. This sequence may be a read error, since a much larger clone differs from it by one base. The genes are TRBV7-2 and TRBJ2-2, with TRBD1 matching over 8 bases. CDR3 length: 15 residues. Germline CDR1 reads SGHTA; CDR2 reads FQGNSA. CDR3 DNA: TGTGTCAGCAGCATCGGACAGGGCTCCACCGGGGAGCTGTTTTTT. This sequence encodes CVSSIGQGSTGELFF.

Notes on this clonotype: This may come from a read error, since a much larger clone is one base off. The gene calls are TRBV7-2 and TRBJ1-2; 7 nucleotides align to TRBD1. V lost 4 bases, J lost 1 base, and 27 bases stayed unmatched. Germline CDR1 and CDR2: SGHTA and FQGNSA. This CDR3 spans 22 amino acids. CDR3 in amino acids: CASSSPRRLRRQGGNNNYGYTF. For the CDR3, the DNA is TGTGCCAGCAGCTCCCCTAGGCGGTTACGGCGACAGGGCGGGAATAATAACTATGGCTACACCTTC.

Many counts were recorded for this clonotype. This chain joins TRBV6-1 and TRBJ2-1, with a possible D match to TRBD1 (6 bases). The CDR3 is 14 residues long. CDR1 is MNHNS, CDR2 SASEGT, per germline. Trimming took off 3 bases at V and 5 bases at J, with 11 bases between the two ends. CDR3: CASSDRGFNNEQFF. For the CDR3, the DNA is TGTGCCAGCAGTGACAGGGGCTTCAACAATGAGCAGTTCTTC.

This clonotype was counted ten times or more. V usage is TRBV7-2 and J usage is TRBJ2-1, with D possibly matching TRBD1 (6 bases). The CDR3 has 11 amino acids. Germline CDR1 is SGHTA and CDR2 is FQGNSA. V was cut by 4 bases and J by 8 bases, with 6 bases left in between. CDR3 DNA sequence: TGTGCCAGCAGCTGGGGGCATGAGCAGTTCTTC. Protein: CASSWGHEQFF.

This clonotype was counted a few times. CDR3 residues: CASSQDVGRVNTEAFF. CDR3 coding DNA: TGCGCCAGCAGCCAAGACGTCGGCAGGGTAAACACTGAAGCTTTCTTT. The rearrangement links TRBV4-3 to TRBJ1-1; possibly TRBD1 for D (5 bases). Looked up from germline, CDR1 is LGHNA and CDR2 is YSLEER. Deletions cut 0 bases from V and 2 bases from J, with 13 bases between. The CDR3 loop spans 16 amino acids.

This clonotype occurred a few times. The chain has TRBV5-8 and TRBJ1-5; no clear D. Between the trimmed V and J ends, which lost 4 bases and 4 bases, there was a span of 12 bases. The CDR3 is made up of 14 amino acids. The germline V gene encodes CDR1 SGHTS and CDR2 YDEGEE. The CDR3 reads CASSPTGLNQPQHF. The CDR3, as DNA: TGTGCCAGCAGCCCGACGGGCCTTAATCAGCCCCAGCATTTT.

The rearrangement joins TRBV29-1 to TRBJ2-1, with 10 nucleotides matching TRBD1. The CDR3 covers 14 residues. After removal of 7 bases from V and 5 bases from J, the junction contained 8 bases not matched to a gene. Germline V gene sequence: CDR1 SQVTM, CDR2 ANQGSEA. Written as DNA, the CDR3 is TGCAGCGCTCAGACAGGGGGCGGACACAATGAGCAGTTCTTC. Protein product: CSAQTGGGHNEQFF.